This T cell receptor (beta chain) originates from a study of T cell changes during pregnancy in multiple sclerosis. Sequenced by immunoSEQ multiplex PCR; TCRdb stores in-frame clones only, minus some. The data contain 50,000 or so clones, 80% to 95% of them singletons. This CDR3 is 13 amino acids long. V lost 5 bases to trimming and J lost 8 bases; unmatched junction nucleotides: 6. Germline V lookup: CDR1 MDHEN, CDR2 SYDVKM. This TCR derives from a female donor with multiple sclerosis, enrolled in a pregnancy study. The sequencing used peripheral blood, collected in the third trimester of pregnancy. The V and J genes are TRBV28 and TRBJ2-4, with 7 positions matching TRBD2. CDR3 coding DNA: TGTGCCAGCAGTGGGCGGGAGTGGGACATTCAGTACTTC. Translation gives CASSGREWDIQYF.